This T cell receptor (beta chain) derives from a study of blood T cells in healthy people across ages. Donors each provided around 10 milliliters of peripheral blood. Then a second PCR, running about 6 to 11 cycles, was carried out with a sample-barcoded 5' primer and a J-beta primer mix. Every cDNA molecule bore a tag from a template-switch adaptor containing 12 random nucleotides. Researchers report that each sample yielded at least 3 million CDR3-containing paired-end reads. Each CDR3 protein gets one entry after TCRdb re-called the 5' RACE reads with MiXCR. Counted here are around 1.7 million distinct CDR3 sequences, over 25% occurring once; the ten biggest clones make up 7% to 9%. CDR1 is KGHSH and CDR2 is LQKENI in the germline V gene. Trimming removed 0 bases from V and 3 bases from J; junction bases left unmatched: 5. There are 16 residues in the CDR3.

Sequencing was carried out using blood. The J gene is TRBJ2-1, the V gene TRBV18; 7 bases agree with TRBD2. The receptor's source is a woman aged 25 to 45 in good health. The CDR3 region is CASSPPSGVGYNEQFF. CDR3 DNA: TGTGCCAGCTCACCACCAAGCGGGGTTGGCTACAATGAGCAGTTCTTC.